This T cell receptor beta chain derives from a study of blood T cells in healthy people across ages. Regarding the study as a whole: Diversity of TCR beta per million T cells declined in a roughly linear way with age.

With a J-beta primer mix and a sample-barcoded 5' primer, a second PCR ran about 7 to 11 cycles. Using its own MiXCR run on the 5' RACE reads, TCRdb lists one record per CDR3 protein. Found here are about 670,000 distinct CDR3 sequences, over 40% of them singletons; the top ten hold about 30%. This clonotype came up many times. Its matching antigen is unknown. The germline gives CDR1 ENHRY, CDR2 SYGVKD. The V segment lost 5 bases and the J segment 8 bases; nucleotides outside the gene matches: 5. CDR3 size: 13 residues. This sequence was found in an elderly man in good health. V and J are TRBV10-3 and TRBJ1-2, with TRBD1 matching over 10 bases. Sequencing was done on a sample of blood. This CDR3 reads CAISHGTGDGYTF. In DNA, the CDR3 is TGTGCCATCAGTCACGGGACAGGGGACGGCTACACCTTC.